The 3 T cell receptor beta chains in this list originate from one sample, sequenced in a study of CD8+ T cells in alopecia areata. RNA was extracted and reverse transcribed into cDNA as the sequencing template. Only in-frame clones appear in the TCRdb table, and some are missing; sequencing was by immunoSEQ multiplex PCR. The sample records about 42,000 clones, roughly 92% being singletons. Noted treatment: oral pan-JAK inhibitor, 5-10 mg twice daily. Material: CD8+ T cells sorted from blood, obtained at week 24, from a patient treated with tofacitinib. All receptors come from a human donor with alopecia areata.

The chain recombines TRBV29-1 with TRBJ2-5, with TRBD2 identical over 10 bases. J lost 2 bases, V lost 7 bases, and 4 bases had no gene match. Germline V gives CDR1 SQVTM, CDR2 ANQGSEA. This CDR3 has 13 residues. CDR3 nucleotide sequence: TGCAGCGAAACTAGCGGGGAGCAAGAGACCCAGTACTTC. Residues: CSETSGEQETQYF.

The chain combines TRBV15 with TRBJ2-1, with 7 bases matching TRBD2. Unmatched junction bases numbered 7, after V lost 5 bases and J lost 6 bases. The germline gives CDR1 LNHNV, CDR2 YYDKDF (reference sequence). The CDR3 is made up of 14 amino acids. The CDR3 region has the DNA TGTGCCACCAGCGGGGAGGGAGTATCCAATGAGCAGTTCTTC. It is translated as CATSGEGVSNEQFF. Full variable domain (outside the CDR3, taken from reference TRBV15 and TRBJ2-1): DAMVIQNPRYQVTQFGKPVTLSCSQTLNHNVMYWYQQKSSQAPKLLFHYYDKDFNNEADTPDNFQSRRPNTSFCFLDIRSPGLGDTAMYLCATSGEGVSNEQFFGPGTRLTVL.

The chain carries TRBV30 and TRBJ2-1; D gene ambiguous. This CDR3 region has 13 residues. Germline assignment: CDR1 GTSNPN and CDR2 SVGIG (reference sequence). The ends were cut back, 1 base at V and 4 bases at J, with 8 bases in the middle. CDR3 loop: CAWSGEDYNEQFF. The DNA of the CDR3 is TGTGCCTGGAGTGGCGAAGATTACAATGAGCAGTTCTTC.